The 27 T cell receptor beta chains listed next were all sequenced from one sample in a study of T-cell reconstitution after alpha-beta-depleted transplantation in children (dated by TCRdb to about 2016). The method behind the library was PCR. The data were produced on an Illumina HiSeq 2500. Molecular barcoding was employed in the preparation of TCR libraries, with unique molecular identifiers being used to normalize TCRbeta repertoire quantification. TCRdb reanalyzed the raw reads on its own, using fastp at Q25 for trimming and MiXCR for clone calling, and kept in-frame beta chains. Entries are consolidated by CDR3 protein sequence, retaining the most common genes and DNA. The sample profile shows 750,000 to 950,000 distinct CDR3 sequences; approximately 15% of them were found once. Of the sample, roughly 5% is held by the ten largest clones. This specimen's treatment or condition label, per the study, means: allogeneic hematopoietic cell transplantation with graft depleted of TCRalphabeta T cells and CD19 B cells.

Sequencing was performed on PBMCs, mostly from graft donor cells, taken 360 days after TCRalphabeta/CD19-depleted stem cell transplant. The receptor source for this set is a male patient between 10 and 17 years old who had a stem cell transplant for acute lymphoblastic leukemia, so the T cells may come from the graft donor.

This clonotype came up many times. The chain recombines TRBV13 with TRBJ2-1, with 7 bases identical to TRBD2. The CDR3 extends over 15 amino acids. V was clipped by 5 bases and J by 8 bases; unmatched bases: 12. Looked up from germline, CDR1 is PRHDT and CDR2 is FYEKMQ (reference sequence). The CDR3 loop is CASSPRDYQRHEQFF. The CDR3 DNA sequence: TGTGCCAGCAGCCCGAGGGACTACCAGCGCCATGAGCAGTTCTTC.

This clonotype was seen more than once but under ten times. The CDR3 nucleotides read TGTGCCAGCAGCTTAGGCCCGGGACTAGCGGGAGGCGCTTACTTC. Translation: CASSLGPGLAGGAYF. The V call is TRBV7-9, the J call TRBJ2-7, with 15 nucleotides matching TRBD2. The CDR3 is made up of 15 amino acids. Germline V gene data show CDR1 as SEHNR and CDR2 as FQNEAQ (reference sequence). After removal of 1 base from V and 13 bases from J, the junction contained 8 bases not matched to a gene.

This clonotype was observed a single time. The chain carries TRBV29-1 and TRBJ2-2, with 7 bases that match TRBD1. CDR1 and CDR2 (germline): SQVTM, ANQGSEA. V was pared by 4 bases and J by 4 bases, with 12 bases of the junction left unmatched. CDR3 length: 16 amino acids. This CDR3 reads CSVGGRQGRGTGELFF. CDR3 in DNA: TGCAGCGTTGGAGGACGACAGGGTCGAGGCACCGGGGAGCTGTTTTTT.

The sample holds a few counts of this clonotype. V usage is TRBV7-6 and J usage is TRBJ2-3; TRBD2 matches at 7 bases. The junction had 12 bases not matched to a gene; V was cut back by 5 bases and J by 10 bases. There are 14 residues in the CDR3. Germline CDR1 SGHVS, CDR2 FNYEAQ. In nucleotides, the CDR3 is TGTGCCAGCAGCGGCCTCCGTGGGGCGGGAGCGCAGTATTTT. Its translation: CASSGLRGAGAQYF. Full variable domain (remainder filled in from reference TRBV7-6 and TRBJ2-3): GAGVSQSPRYKVTKRGQDVALRCDPISGHVSLYWYRQALGQGPEFLTYFNYEAQQDKSGLPNDRFSAERPEGSISTLTIQRTEQRDSAMYRCASSGLRGAGAQYFGPGTRLTVL.

This clonotype was counted a few times. The chain is built from TRBV2 and TRBJ2-1; 8 nucleotides align to TRBD2. V gave up 1 base and J gave up 7 bases; unmatched junction bases: 12. Germline loops: CDR1 SNHLY, CDR2 FYNNEI. This CDR3 spans 17 amino acids. The CDR3 is CASSEGVGSGIRNEQFF. The CDR3 region has the DNA TGTGCCAGCAGTGAAGGGGTGGGTAGCGGGATTAGGAATGAGCAGTTCTTC.

This clonotype was detected only a few times. At one boundary the junction diverges from the germline segment, which might be a read error. The chain carries TRBV20-1 and TRBJ2-1; D possibly uses TRBD1 or TRBD2 (5 bases each). From germline, CDR1 is DFQATT and CDR2 SNEGSKA (reference sequence). The CDR3 is 14 residues long. In nucleotides, the CDR3 is TGCAGTGGTAGAGGGGCACGCTCCTACAATGAGCAGTTCTTC. It encodes CSGRGARSYNEQFF.

This clonotype has just a few counts. The rearrangement joins TRBV7-9 to TRBJ1-2, with D possibly matching TRBD1 (6 bases). Germline V gene sequence: CDR1 SEHNR, CDR2 FQNEAQ (reference sequence). The CDR3 is 16 residues long. Trimming took 1 base from V and 2 from J, leaving 14 bases between them. CDR3 DNA: TGTGCCAGCAGCTTAGATTACAGGGAATTGAACTATGGCTACACCTTC. It specifies CASSLDYRELNYGYTF.

This clonotype was picked up a small number of times. Germline is not matched at one junction end, which may reflect a read error. This sequence joins TRBV30 and TRBJ2-4; D may be TRBD1 (5 bases). The germline CDR1 and CDR2 sequences are GTSNPN and SVGIG (reference sequence). The CDR3 runs 11 residues. CDR3 sequence reads: CAWRRSAGLGF. CDR3 bases: TGTGCCTGGAGGCGCTCCGCAGGGCTGGGGTTC. Variable domain in full (rest from reference TRBV30 and TRBJ2-4): SQTIHQWPATLVQPVGSPLSLECTVEGTSNPNLYWYRQAAGRGLQLLFYSVGIGQISSEVPQNLSASRPQDRQFILSSKKLLLSDSGFYLCAWRRSAGLGFGAGTRLSVL.

The chain has TRBV20-1 and TRBJ1-5; D is possibly TRBD1 (5 bases). Looked up from germline, CDR1 is DFQATT and CDR2 is SNEGSKA (reference sequence). The V gene lost 1 base and the J gene lost 3 bases, with 7 bases spanning the gap. The length of the CDR3 is 13 residues. The CDR3 spells CSARAGDNQPQHF. CDR3 DNA: TGCAGTGCTAGAGCGGGGGACAATCAGCCCCAGCATTTT.

This clonotype was observed a handful of times. V usage is TRBV29-1 and J usage is TRBJ2-7, with D perhaps matching TRBD2 (6 bases). CDR1 is SQVTM and CDR2 is ANQGSEA in the germline V gene. V was shortened by 4 bases and J by 4 bases, with 14 bases between the two germline ends. This CDR3 has 13 amino acids. In DNA, the CDR3 is TGCAGCGTTGGCGCCGGAGGAGGGTACGAGCAGTACTTC. This codes for CSVGAGGGYEQYF.

V gene TRBV6-5 combines with J gene TRBJ2-7; TRBD1 agrees at 11 bases. This CDR3 spans 16 amino acids. V gave up 3 bases and J gave up 4 bases; unmatched junction bases: 8. Germline assignment: CDR1 MNHEY and CDR2 SVGAGI. CDR3 protein: CASSYDIGQGAYEQYF. The CDR3 DNA reads TGTGCCAGCAGTTATGATATTGGACAGGGGGCTTACGAGCAGTACTTC.

CDR3 amino acids: CATGWGTRPTETQYF. The CDR3 DNA reads TGTGCCACCGGGTGGGGGACTAGGCCTACGGAGACCCAGTACTTC. The genes are TRBV15 and TRBJ2-5; TRBD2 aligns across 8 bases. The V gene's germline CDR1 is LNHNV and CDR2 YYDKDF (reference sequence). The CDR3 extends over 15 amino acids. J lost 5 bases, V lost 8 bases, and 13 bases had no gene match.

CDR3 region: CASTPPGTESYNEQFF. The CDR3 region has the DNA TGTGCCAGCACCCCACCAGGGACGGAATCTTACAATGAGCAGTTCTTC. The chain joins TRBV12-3 or TRBV12-4 to TRBJ2-1; D is possibly TRBD1 or TRBD2 (5 bases each). This CDR3 has 16 amino acids. Trimming took 7 bases from V and 4 from J, leaving 20 bases between them.

This clonotype has only one observation. This chain joins TRBV30 and TRBJ2-6, with unresolved D. CDR1 and CDR2 (germline): GTSNPN, SVGIG (reference sequence). The CDR3 is made up of 12 amino acids. V was trimmed by 3 bases and J by 4 bases, leaving 4 bases between them. The CDR3 DNA reads as TGTGCCTGGAGGGGAGGGGCCAACGTCCTGACTTTC. Its translation: CAWRGGANVLTF.

The rearrangement links TRBV11-2 to TRBJ2-7, with 10 nucleotides matching TRBD2. The CDR3 sequence is 14 residues long. V was pared by 5 bases and J by 5 bases, with 6 bases of the junction left unmatched. CDR1 is SGHAT, CDR2 FQNNGV, per germline. The CDR3 spells CASSPGLAVNEQYF. The CDR3 DNA is TGTGCCAGCAGCCCCGGACTAGCGGTCAACGAGCAGTACTTC.

The chain uses TRBV29-1 and TRBJ2-1; 9 bases map to TRBD2. V gave up 8 bases and J gave up 0 bases; unmatched junction bases: 5. The CDR3 loop spans 14 amino acids. The germline CDR1 and CDR2 sequences are SQVTM and ANQGSEA. The CDR3 DNA reads TGCAGCTCACTAGCGGGCAGCTCCTACAATGAGCAGTTCTTC. Protein sequence: CSSLAGSSYNEQFF.

This chain joins TRBV7-8 and TRBJ1-1; the D gene is possibly TRBD1 (6 bases). The V gene's germline CDR1 is SGHVS and CDR2 FQNEAQ. The CDR3 totals 14 residues. The V end lost 5 bases, the J end lost 1 base, and 11 bases lay between the germline ends. The CDR3 coding sequence is TGTGCCAGCAGCCGCACAGGGACGAACACTGAAGCTTTCTTT. Encoded protein: CASSRTGTNTEAFF.

This chain links TRBV7-9 with TRBJ2-5, with 7 bases lining up with TRBD2. V trimming: 5 bases; J trimming: 1 base; junction bases outside the gene matches: 7. Germline CDR1 and CDR2: SEHNR and FQNEAQ (reference sequence). This CDR3 comprises 15 residues. CDR3 in amino acids: CASSRPTSPQETQYF. The CDR3 bases are TGTGCCAGCAGCCGGCCGACTAGCCCCCAAGAGACCCAGTACTTC.

This clonotype was seen repeatedly, ten times or more. The V call is TRBV12-3 or TRBV12-4, the J call TRBJ2-1; 7 bases align to TRBD2. The CDR3 consists of 15 residues. The trim removed 2 bases at V and 2 bases at J, leaving 3 bases unmatched. This CDR3 reads CASSLPGGPYNEQFF. The CDR3 bases are TGTGCCAGCAGTTTACCGGGAGGACCCTACAATGAGCAGTTCTTC.

The chain has TRBV7-3 and TRBJ2-1, with D perhaps matching TRBD2 (6 bases). Trimming cost V 1 base and J 7 bases, with 14 bases left between them. The CDR3 extends over 15 amino acids. The germline V gene has CDR1 SGHTA and CDR2 FQGTGA. In DNA, the CDR3 is TGTGCCAGCAGCTTAATCCGGCGGGATAGGAATGAGCAGTTCTTC. It encodes CASSLIRRDRNEQFF.

This clonotype came up many times. The V gene is TRBV20-1, the J gene TRBJ2-5; 8 bases fit TRBD2. The CDR3 sequence is 15 residues long. J was trimmed by 4 bases and V by 2 bases; bases with no gene match: 9. The germline CDR1 and CDR2 sequences are DFQATT and SNEGSKA (reference sequence). This CDR3 reads CSARRRIAGLETQYF. The CDR3 DNA reads TGCAGTGCTAGAAGGAGGATAGCGGGATTAGAGACCCAGTACTTC.

In this sample, this clonotype turned up a few times. This chain uses TRBV12-3 or TRBV12-4 with TRBJ1-2; possible D gene TRBD1, 6 bases. The V end was cut by 6 bases, the J end by 2 bases, with 10 bases between. This CDR3 region has 13 residues. The CDR3 DNA reads TGTGCCAGCAGCGTGGGGACAAACTATGGCTACACCTTC. Its translation is CASSVGTNYGYTF.

Only a few counts were recorded for this clonotype. V and J are TRBV5-1 and TRBJ1-1; D unresolved. Germline CDR1 SGHRS, CDR2 YFSETQ. This CDR3 has 14 amino acids. Trimming took off 4 bases at V and 3 bases at J, with 13 bases between the two ends. The CDR3 protein is CASSLRTKDTEAFF. The CDR3 region has the DNA TGCGCCAGCAGCCTCCGGACGAAGGACACTGAAGCTTTCTTT.

Written as DNA, the CDR3 is TGCGCCAGCAGTCATAAGCGGGAGGACACCGGGGAGCTGTTTTTT. Encoded protein: CASSHKREDTGELFF. This chain links TRBV23-1 with TRBJ2-2; 9 bases are a match to TRBD2. TRBV23-1 is an ORF, and what it does is uncertain. This CDR3 has 15 residues. With V trimmed by 3 bases and J by 3 bases, 2 bases remained unmatched.

This clonotype was seen at least ten times. The rearrangement links TRBV5-1 to TRBJ2-1; possibly TRBD2 for D (5 bases). The germline CDR1 and CDR2 sequences are SGHRS and YFSETQ. The CDR3 loop spans 18 amino acids. V dropped 4 bases and J dropped 0 bases, with 20 bases sitting between them. The CDR3 loop is CASSSPVQIASSYNEQFF. In nucleotides, the CDR3 is TGCGCCAGCAGCAGCCCAGTGCAAATAGCGAGCTCCTACAATGAGCAGTTCTTC.

This clonotype was found a few times. The rearrangement joins TRBV7-9 to TRBJ2-7; D might be TRBD1 or TRBD2, each matching 6 bases. The ends were cut back, 0 bases at V and 5 bases at J, with 11 bases in the middle. CDR1 SEHNR and CDR2 FQNEAQ come from the germline V gene (reference sequence). The CDR3 spans 14 residues. The CDR3 protein is CASSLAEGGNEQYF. As DNA, the CDR3 is TGTGCCAGCAGCTTAGCGGAGGGGGGCAACGAGCAGTACTTC.

A few counts support this clonotype. This chain uses TRBV20-1 with TRBJ2-7; 12 bases match TRBD2. Looked up from germline, CDR1 is DFQATT and CDR2 is SNEGSKA (reference sequence). V was clipped by 5 bases and J by 5 bases; unmatched bases: 7. The CDR3 has 14 amino acids. CDR3 sequence: CSAPRLAGVNEQYF. Here the CDR3 DNA reads TGCAGTGCTCCCAGACTAGCGGGAGTCAACGAGCAGTACTTC.